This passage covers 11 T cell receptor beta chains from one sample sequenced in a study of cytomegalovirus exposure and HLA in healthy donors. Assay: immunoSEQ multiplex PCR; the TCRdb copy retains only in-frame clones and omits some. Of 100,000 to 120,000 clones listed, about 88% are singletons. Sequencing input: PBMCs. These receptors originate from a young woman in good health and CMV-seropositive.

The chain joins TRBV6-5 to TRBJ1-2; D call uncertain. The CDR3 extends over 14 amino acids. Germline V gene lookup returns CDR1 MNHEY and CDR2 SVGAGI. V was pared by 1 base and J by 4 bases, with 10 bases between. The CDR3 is CASSYLAEPYGYTF. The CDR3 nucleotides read TGTGCCAGCAGTTACTTGGCAGAACCCTATGGCTACACCTTC.

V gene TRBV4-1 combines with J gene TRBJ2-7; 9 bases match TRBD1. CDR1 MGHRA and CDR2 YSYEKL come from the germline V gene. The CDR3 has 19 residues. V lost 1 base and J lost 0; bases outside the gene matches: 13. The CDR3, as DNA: TGCGCCAGCAGCCAAGCCGTATCGACAGGGGGACAGAGCTCCTACGAGCAGTACTTC. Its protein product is CASSQAVSTGGQSSYEQYF.

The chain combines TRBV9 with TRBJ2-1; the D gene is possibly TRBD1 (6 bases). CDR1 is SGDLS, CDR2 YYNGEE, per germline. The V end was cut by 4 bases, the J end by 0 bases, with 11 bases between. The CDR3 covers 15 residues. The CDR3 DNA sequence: TGTGCCAGCAGCTTTGGACAGACCTCCTACAATGAGCAGTTCTTC. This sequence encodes CASSFGQTSYNEQFF.

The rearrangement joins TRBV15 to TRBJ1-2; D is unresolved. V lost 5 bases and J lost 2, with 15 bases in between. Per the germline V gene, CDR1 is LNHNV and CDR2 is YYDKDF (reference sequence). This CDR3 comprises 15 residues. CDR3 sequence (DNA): TGTGCCACCAGCTGGGCAGCCACCCCAAACTATGGCTACACCTTC. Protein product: CATSWAATPNYGYTF.

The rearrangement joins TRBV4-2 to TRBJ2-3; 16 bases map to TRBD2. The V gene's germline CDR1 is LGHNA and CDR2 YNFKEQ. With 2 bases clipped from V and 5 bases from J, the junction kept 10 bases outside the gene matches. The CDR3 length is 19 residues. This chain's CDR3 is CASSQNPGTSGRALDTQYF. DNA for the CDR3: TGTGCCAGCAGCCAAAATCCCGGGACTAGCGGGAGGGCCCTAGATACGCAGTATTTT.

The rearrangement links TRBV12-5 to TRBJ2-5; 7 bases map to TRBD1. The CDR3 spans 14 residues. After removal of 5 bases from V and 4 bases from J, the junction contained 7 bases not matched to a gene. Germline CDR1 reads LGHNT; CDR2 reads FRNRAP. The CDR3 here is CASGTGVRRETQYF. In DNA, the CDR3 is TGTGCTAGTGGTACAGGGGTTCGGAGAGAGACCCAGTACTTC.

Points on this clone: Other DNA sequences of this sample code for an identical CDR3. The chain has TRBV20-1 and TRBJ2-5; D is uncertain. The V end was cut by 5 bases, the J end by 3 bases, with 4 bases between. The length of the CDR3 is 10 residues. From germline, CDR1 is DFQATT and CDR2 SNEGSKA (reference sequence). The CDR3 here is CSAYKETQYF. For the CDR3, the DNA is TGCAGTGCTTACAAAGAGACCCAGTACTTC.

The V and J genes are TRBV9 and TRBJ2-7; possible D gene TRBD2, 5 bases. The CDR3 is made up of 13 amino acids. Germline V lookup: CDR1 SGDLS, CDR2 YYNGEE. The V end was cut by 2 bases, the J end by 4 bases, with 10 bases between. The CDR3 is CASSVSTGYEQYF. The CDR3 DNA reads TGTGCCAGCAGCGTGAGTACGGGGTACGAGCAGTACTTC.

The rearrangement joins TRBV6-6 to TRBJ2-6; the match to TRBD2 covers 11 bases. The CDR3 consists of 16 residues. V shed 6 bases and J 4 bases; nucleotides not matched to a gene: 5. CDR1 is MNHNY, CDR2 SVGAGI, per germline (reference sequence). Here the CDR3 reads CASRARTSGGANVLTF. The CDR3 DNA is TGTGCCAGCAGAGCCCGGACTAGCGGGGGGGCCAACGTCCTGACTTTC.

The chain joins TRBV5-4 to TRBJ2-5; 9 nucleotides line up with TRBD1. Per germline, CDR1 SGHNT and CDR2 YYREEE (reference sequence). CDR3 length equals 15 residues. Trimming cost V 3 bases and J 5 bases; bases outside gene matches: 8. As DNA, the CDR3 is TGTGCCAGCAGCTGGTCACAGGGGGCTGGGGAGACCCAGTACTTC. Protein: CASSWSQGAGETQYF.

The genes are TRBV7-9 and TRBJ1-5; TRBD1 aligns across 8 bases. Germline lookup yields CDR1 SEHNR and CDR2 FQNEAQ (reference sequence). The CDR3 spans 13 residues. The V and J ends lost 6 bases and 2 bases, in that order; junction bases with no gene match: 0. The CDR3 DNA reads TGTGCCAGCAGGGGACAGGGCAATCAGCCCCAGCATTTT. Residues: CASRGQGNQPQHF. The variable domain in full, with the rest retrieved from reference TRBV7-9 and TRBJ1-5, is DTGVSQNPRHKITKRGQNVTFRCDPISEHNRLYWYRQTLGQGPEFLTYFQNEAQLEKSRLLSDRFSAERPKGSFSTLEIQRTEQGDSAMYLCASRGQGNQPQHFGDGTRLSIL.